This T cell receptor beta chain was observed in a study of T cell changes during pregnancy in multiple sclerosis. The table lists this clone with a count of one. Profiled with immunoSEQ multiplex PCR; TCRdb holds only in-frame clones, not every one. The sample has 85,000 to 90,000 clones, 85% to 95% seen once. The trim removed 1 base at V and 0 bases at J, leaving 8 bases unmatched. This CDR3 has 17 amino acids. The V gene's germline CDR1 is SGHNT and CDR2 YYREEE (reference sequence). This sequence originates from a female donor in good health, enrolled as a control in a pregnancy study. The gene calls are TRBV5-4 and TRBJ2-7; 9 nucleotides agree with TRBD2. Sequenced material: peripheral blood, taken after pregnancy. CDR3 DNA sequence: TGTGCCAGCAGCTTGTGGGGTAAGCGGGAGGTCTCCTACGAGCAGTACTTC. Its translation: CASSLWGKREVSYEQYF.